A single sample gave rise to the 20 T cell receptor beta chains below, sequenced in a study of T cells in Graves' hyperthyroidism and ophthalmopathy. RNA transcripts provided the source from which TCR beta CDR3 regions were amplified. First-round RT-PCR targeting the TCR CDR3 was performed with the HTBI primer set. TCRdb redid the calling of the multiplex PCR reads with MiXCR, one entry per CDR3 protein. Of about 350,000 distinct CDR3 sequences detected, roughly 13% appear once; the ten largest clones hold around 25%. The material sequenced was blood. The receptors derive from a woman aged 30 to 39 with Graves' hyperthyroidism.

This clonotype was observed many times. The chain employs TRBV27 and TRBJ1-2, with 7 bases aligning to TRBD1. The CDR3 has 13 amino acids. The V gene end was trimmed by 5 bases and the J gene end by 2 bases; junction bases not matched to a gene: 2. Germline V gene lookup returns CDR1 MNHEY and CDR2 SMNVEV (reference sequence). CDR3 protein: CASSTTGNYGYTF. CDR3 nucleotides: TGTGCCAGCAGTACGACAGGGAACTATGGCTACACCTTC.

This clonotype was recorded many times. This chain links TRBV7-9 with TRBJ1-1; D is possibly TRBD1 (6 bases). Germline V gives CDR1 SEHNR, CDR2 FQNEAQ (reference sequence). With 8 bases removed from V and 4 bases from J, the gap between germline ends came to 11 bases. The CDR3 extends over 12 amino acids. For the CDR3, the DNA is TGTGCCAGCTCCAGGGGAGGCACTGAAGCTTTCTTT. It encodes CASSRGGTEAFF.

The chain recombines TRBV27 with TRBJ2-2; tentative D call: TRBD1 (6 bases). The CDR3 covers 14 residues. Germline CDR1 is MNHEY and CDR2 is SMNVEV (reference sequence). The V gene lost 3 bases and the J gene lost 5 bases, with 10 bases spanning the gap. The CDR3 sequence is CASSFDRKTGELFF. The CDR3, as DNA: TGTGCCAGCAGTTTCGACAGGAAGACCGGGGAGCTGTTTTTT.

This clonotype has just a few counts. The rearrangement joins TRBV27 to TRBJ1-2; no definite D call. V was clipped by 5 bases and J by 3 bases, with 16 bases between them. Per germline, CDR1 MNHEY and CDR2 SMNVEV (reference sequence). The CDR3 sequence is 15 residues long. The CDR3 loop is CASSIHEGSYYGYTF. The CDR3 coding sequence is TGTGCCAGCAGTATCCACGAAGGCAGCTACTATGGCTACACCTTC.

The chain recombines TRBV7-9 with TRBJ2-2; D not resolved. Germline loops: CDR1 SEHNR, CDR2 FQNEAQ (reference sequence). This CDR3 is 11 amino acids long. Trimming left V 1 base short and J 10 bases short, with 4 bases between. The CDR3 loop reads CASSLGPELFF. In DNA form, the CDR3 reads TGTGCCAGCAGCTTAGGACCGGAGCTGTTTTTT.

This clonotype was recorded at least ten times. This chain uses TRBV6-2 or TRBV6-3 with TRBJ2-7; perhaps TRBD2 as D (5 bases). Germline loops: CDR1 MNHEY, CDR2 SVGEGT. This CDR3 is built from 12 residues. V gave up 6 bases and J gave up 6 bases, with 12 bases separating them. The CDR3: CASREVPSEQYF. The CDR3 DNA follows: TGTGCCAGCAGGGAGGTGCCTAGCGAGCAGTACTTC.

This clonotype was seen many times. This chain uses TRBV5-5 with TRBJ2-6; 7 bases are a match to TRBD1. Per germline, CDR1 SGHKS and CDR2 YYEKEE (reference sequence). The CDR3 length is 16 residues. With 0 bases clipped from V and 2 bases from J, the junction kept 2 bases outside the gene matches. The CDR3 DNA reads as TGTGCCAGCAGCTTGGGACAGGGCCCTGGGGCCAACGTCCTGACTTTC. Its translation: CASSLGQGPGANVLTF.

At least ten counts were recorded for this clonotype. The rearrangement uses TRBV12-3 or TRBV12-4 and TRBJ1-5; the D is unclear. The germline V and J ends were trimmed by 3 bases and 8 bases, with 8 bases remaining between them. The CDR3 sequence is 12 residues long. The CDR3 DNA sequence: TGTGCCAGCAGTTTCAAGGCAGAGCCCCAGCATTTT. As protein: CASSFKAEPQHF.

This clonotype was detected ten times or more. J is TRBJ2-3 and V is TRBV12-3 or TRBV12-4; TRBD2 matches at 7 bases. Trimming took 2 bases from V and 4 from J; bases not matched to a gene: 6. The CDR3 totals 15 residues. CDR3 DNA sequence: TGTGCCAGCAGTTTATCTGGCGGGAGTCCAGATACGCAGTATTTT. This encodes CASSLSGGSPDTQYF.

On this clonotype: Since no conserved phenylalanine or tryptophan closes the CDR3, a read error is the likely cause. The V call is TRBV5-6, the J call TRBJ1-4, with D tentatively TRBD1 (5 bases). The V gene's germline CDR1 is SGHDT and CDR2 YYEEEE. This CDR3 contains 14 residues. Trimming took 6 bases from V and 5 from J, leaving 14 bases between them. Written as DNA, the CDR3 is TGTGCCAGCATGGGTACGGGACGGAATGAAAAACTGTTTTGT. Its protein product is CASMGTGRNEKLFC.

This clonotype was seen ten or more times. The genes are TRBV6-1 and TRBJ1-2, with D tentatively TRBD1 (5 bases). Trimming shortened V by 8 bases and J by 4 bases, and 20 bases separated the two germline ends. This CDR3 comprises 15 residues. Per germline, CDR1 MNHNS and CDR2 SASEGT. The CDR3 nucleotides are TGTGCCAGCGAACCTGGGGGATTCAGTTCCTATGGCTACACCTTC. Protein: CASEPGGFSSYGYTF.

The V gene is TRBV3-1, the J gene TRBJ1-4, with a possible D match to TRBD1 (6 bases). Trimming took 3 bases from V and 6 from J, leaving 14 bases between them. This CDR3 contains 15 residues. Germline CDR1 reads LGHDT; CDR2 reads YNNKEL (reference sequence). The CDR3 region has the DNA TGTGCCAGCAGCCAGCCTGAGGGGGATTATGAAAAACTGTTTTTT. As protein: CASSQPEGDYEKLFF.

This clonotype was seen many times. The chain has TRBV20-1 and TRBJ2-2; possible D gene TRBD1, 5 bases. The CDR3 is made up of 14 amino acids. CDR1 is DFQATT, CDR2 SNEGSKA, per germline (reference sequence). V dropped 1 base and J dropped 1 base, with 7 bases sitting between them. The CDR3 protein is CSARVGRNTGELFF. The CDR3 DNA reads TGCAGTGCTAGAGTGGGGCGGAACACCGGGGAGCTGTTTTTT.

A remark on this clonotype: Since a much larger clone is just one base distant, this may be a read error. The chain couples TRBV20-1 to TRBJ1-3, with D tentatively TRBD1 (6 bases). Germline V gives CDR1 DFQATT, CDR2 SNEGSKA (reference sequence). This CDR3 is built from 14 residues. CDR3 sequence (DNA): TGCAGTGCTAGAGTACAGGGAGTCAGAAACACCACATATTTT. It yields the protein CSARVQGVRNTTYF.

The rearrangement uses TRBV11-2 and TRBJ1-1, with no clear D. The V end lost 2 bases, the J end lost 3 bases, and 7 bases lay between the germline ends. The germline CDR1 and CDR2 sequences are SGHAT and FQNNGV. CDR3 length: 13 amino acids. CDR3 amino acids: CASSLLLDTEAFF. DNA of the CDR3: TGTGCCAGCAGCTTATTGTTGGACACTGAAGCTTTCTTT.

This clonotype was seen repeatedly, ten times or more. This chain links TRBV20-1 with TRBJ2-5; maybe TRBD2 (5 bases). Deletions cut 2 bases from V and 7 bases from J, with 23 bases between. Germline CDR1 reads DFQATT; CDR2 reads SNEGSKA (reference sequence). The CDR3 consists of 16 residues. CDR3 protein: CSARFYNWTDNTTQYF. The CDR3, as DNA: TGCAGTGCTAGATTTTATAACTGGACTGACAATACGACCCAGTACTTC.

A few counts support this clonotype. The V call is TRBV6-1, the J call TRBJ1-6; D is uncertain. Per the germline V gene, CDR1 is MNHNS and CDR2 is SASEGT. V was pared by 5 bases and J by 11 bases, with 22 bases between. This CDR3 has 16 amino acids. The CDR3 DNA reads TGTGCCAGCAGTCCCAAGGCGTTTTATTCGGGAGCACCCCTCCACTTT. Protein: CASSPKAFYSGAPLHF.

The sample holds a few counts of this clonotype. The CDR3 here is CASSFASGQRRGGLFF. DNA of the CDR3: TGTGCCAGCAGTTTTGCTTCAGGCCAACGCCGCGGCGGACTGTTTTTT. The chain joins TRBV28 to TRBJ1-4; D call uncertain. The CDR3 is 16 amino acids. In germline, CDR1 is MDHEN, CDR2 SYDVKM. The V and J ends lost 3 bases and 13 bases respectively, with 24 bases between them.

This clonotype has a count of ten or more. V gene TRBV24-1 combines with J gene TRBJ1-5; the D gene is possibly TRBD1 (5 bases). The ends were cut back, 8 bases at V and 5 bases at J, with 12 bases in the middle. Germline CDR1 KGHDR, CDR2 SFDVKD. The CDR3 sequence is 13 residues long. CDR3: CATIEGPHQPQHF. The CDR3 nucleotides read TGTGCCACCATCGAGGGACCCCATCAGCCCCAGCATTTT.

The V and J genes are TRBV29-1 and TRBJ2-7, with D possibly being TRBD1 (6 bases). Per the germline V gene, CDR1 is SQVTM and CDR2 is ANQGSEA. V lost 0 bases and J 6 bases, leaving 9 bases between the germline ends. CDR3 length: 12 residues. CDR3: CSVEDTGPEQYF. The DNA of the CDR3 is TGCAGCGTTGAAGATACAGGGCCCGAGCAGTACTTC.